This T cell receptor (beta chain) derives from a study of neurological immune-mediated disorders. In TCRdb, the 5' RACE reads were re-called with MiXCR into one record per CDR3 protein. The table records 100,000 or so distinct CDR3 sequences, roughly 13% of them present only once. Trimming at V came to 1 base and at J to 4 bases, leaving 12 bases not matched to a gene. The CDR3 has 17 amino acids. The time point here: longitudinal time-point 2. The chain uses TRBV12-3 or TRBV12-4 and TRBJ2-7; 8 nucleotides match TRBD1. This receptor was obtained from a female donor with HTLV-1-associated myelopathy (HAM/TSP). Sequencing was performed on PBMCs. The CDR3 DNA sequence: TGTGCCAGCAGTTTAGTCAGGGGGCAGGTAAAATTTTACGAGCAGTACTTC. It codes for CASSLVRGQVKFYEQYF.